This T cell receptor beta chain came from a study of blood T cell repertoires in COVID-19. J was trimmed by 7 bases and V by 6 bases; bases with no gene match: 12. CDR3 size: 14 residues. CDR1 is MNHEY and CDR2 is SVGAGI in the germline V gene. Clones were read by immunoSEQ multiplex PCR, and TCRdb kept only the in-frame ones, dropping some. The table records around 67,000 clones, 70% to 90% of them present only once. The sequence came from a woman of 80 years or more with acute or convalescent COVID-19. The rearrangement uses TRBV6-5 and TRBJ2-7, with TRBD1 matching over 7 bases. Sequenced material: peripheral blood. The chain's CDR3 is CASSANRDRSEQYF. The CDR3 nucleotides are TGTGCCAGCAGCGCAAACCGGGACAGATCTGAGCAGTACTTC.